This T cell receptor beta chain was documented in a study of response to subunit inactivated influenza vaccine (dated by TCRdb to 2016 to 2018). Some background on the complete study: Deep quantitative profiling of the T cell receptor repertoire was used in the study to follow responses to a trivalent subunit inactivated influenza vaccine. General findings and caveats noted by the study authors: The authors proposed that each seasonal influenza vaccination may bring in only a limited number of new T cells.

The library was prepared using RT-PCR. These reads were obtained on an Illumina HiSeq 2500. The raw public data were reprocessed by TCRdb itself: fastp quality trimming at Q25, MiXCR clonotype calling, in-frame beta chains only. When rows share a CDR3 protein, they turn into one entry using the most common DNA and genes. The sample profile shows about 520,000 distinct CDR3 sequences; approximately 7.8% of them were found once. Of the sample, around 13% is held by the ten largest clones. This clonotype turned up a few times. What antigen it recognizes has not been identified. Nothing much larger sits one base from this clone, and base qualities are not available. V is pared back by 3 bases and J by 13 bases, with 17 bases lying between the germline termini. The CDR3 numbers 13 residues from cysteine through phenylalanine. Only CDR3 DNA is held: 39 bases, read in frame from base 1. Per the germline V gene (reference sequence), SGHNT is the CDR1 and YYREEE is the CDR2.

The sample consisted of PBMCs from blood, taken around 25 months after vaccination. The chain uses TRBV5-4 and TRBJ2-1; the D region may be TRBD1 or TRBD2, each matching 5 bases equally. This TCR derives from a man between 50 and 75 years old who received an inactivated influenza vaccine. Donor details come from another sample of the same person, matched by shared clones. CDR3 reads: CASSYGRNGDQFF. The nucleotide sequence reads TGTGCCAGCAGCTACGGGCGGAATGGGGACCAGTTCTTC.